The sequence of this T cell receptor beta chain was determined in a study of control samples from healthy donors and cancer patients (dated by TCRdb to the early 2020s). The V end loses 10 bases and the J end loses 4 bases, and a stretch of 10 bases separates them. As encoded in the germline V gene, CDR1 is SNHLY while CDR2 is FYNNEI. Spanning cysteine to phenylalanine, the CDR3 consists of 12 amino acids. Of all the DNA, just the CDR3 is kept, 36 bases in frame from base 1. The library was generated by the immunoSEQ multiplex PCR assay. TCRdb stores this immuneACCESS table with in-frame sequences only. Part of the clones is absent; in the studies checked, under half of the shortfall reflects unresolved V genes, and no reason is known for the rest. The sample records about 130,000 clones, around nine tenths of which are singletons. The ten largest clones take up 3.2% of the sample. About this clone itself: Its antigen remains unidentified. No clone much larger than this one lies a single base away; base qualities are absent.

The origin of this receptor is a man in his fifties or sixties in good health. This chain is built from TRBV2 and TRBJ2-2; possibly the D gene is TRBD2, per 5 matching bases. The material sequenced was blood. The encoded CDR3 is CANRGITGELFF. The DNA sequence is given as TGTGCCAACCGGGGTATCACCGGGGAGCTGTTTTTT.